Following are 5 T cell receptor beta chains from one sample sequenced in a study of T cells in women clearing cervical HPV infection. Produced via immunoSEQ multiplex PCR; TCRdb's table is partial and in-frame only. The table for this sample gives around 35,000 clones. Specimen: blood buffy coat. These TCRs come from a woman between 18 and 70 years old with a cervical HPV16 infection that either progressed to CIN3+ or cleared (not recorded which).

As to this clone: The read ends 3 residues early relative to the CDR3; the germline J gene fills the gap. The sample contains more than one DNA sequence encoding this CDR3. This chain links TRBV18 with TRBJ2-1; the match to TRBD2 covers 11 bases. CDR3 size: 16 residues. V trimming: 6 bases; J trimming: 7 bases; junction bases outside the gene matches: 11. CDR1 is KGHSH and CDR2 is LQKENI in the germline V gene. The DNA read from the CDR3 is TGTGCCAGCTCCCCCCCGGGACTAGCGGCAGGGAATGAG. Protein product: CASSPPGLAAGNE. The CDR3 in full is CASSPPGLAAGNEQFF.

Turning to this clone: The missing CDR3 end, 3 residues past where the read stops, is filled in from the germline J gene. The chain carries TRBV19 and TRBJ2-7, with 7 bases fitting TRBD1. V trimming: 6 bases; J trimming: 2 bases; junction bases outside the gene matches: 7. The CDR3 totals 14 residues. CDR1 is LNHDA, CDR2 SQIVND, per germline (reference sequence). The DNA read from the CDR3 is TGTGCCAGTAGACCTCCGGGACAGACCTACGAG. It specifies CASRPPGQTYE. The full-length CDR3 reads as CASRPPGQTYEQYF.

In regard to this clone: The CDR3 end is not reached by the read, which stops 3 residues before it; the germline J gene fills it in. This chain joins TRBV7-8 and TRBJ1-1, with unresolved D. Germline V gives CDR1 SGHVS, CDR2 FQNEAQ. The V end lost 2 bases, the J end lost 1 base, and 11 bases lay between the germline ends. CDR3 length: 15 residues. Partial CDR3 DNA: TGTGCCAGCAGCTTACAAGCTCCGTCGAACACTGAA. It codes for CASSLQAPSNTE. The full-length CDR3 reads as CASSLQAPSNTEAFF.

The sequenced CDR3 bases are TGCAGTGCCATACCGGGACAGCTCGCCACCTACGAC. Translated, it gives CSAIPGQLATYD. The entire CDR3 protein reads CSAIPGQLATYDYTF. The chain carries TRBV20-1 and TRBJ1-2; 7 nucleotides align to TRBD1. Read sequence stops 3 residues before the CDR3 end, and the germline J gene provides the missing end. CDR3 length: 15 amino acids. CDR1 is DFQATT, CDR2 SNEGSKA, per germline (reference sequence).

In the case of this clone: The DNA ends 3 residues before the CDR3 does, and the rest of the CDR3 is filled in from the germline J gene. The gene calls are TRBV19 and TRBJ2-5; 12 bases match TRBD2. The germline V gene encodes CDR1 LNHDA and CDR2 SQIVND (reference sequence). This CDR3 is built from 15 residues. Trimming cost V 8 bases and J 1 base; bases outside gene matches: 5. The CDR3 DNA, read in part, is TGTGCCAGTGCTACTAGCGGGGGGTTCCAAGAGACC. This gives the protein CASATSGGFQET. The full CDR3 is CASATSGGFQETQYF.